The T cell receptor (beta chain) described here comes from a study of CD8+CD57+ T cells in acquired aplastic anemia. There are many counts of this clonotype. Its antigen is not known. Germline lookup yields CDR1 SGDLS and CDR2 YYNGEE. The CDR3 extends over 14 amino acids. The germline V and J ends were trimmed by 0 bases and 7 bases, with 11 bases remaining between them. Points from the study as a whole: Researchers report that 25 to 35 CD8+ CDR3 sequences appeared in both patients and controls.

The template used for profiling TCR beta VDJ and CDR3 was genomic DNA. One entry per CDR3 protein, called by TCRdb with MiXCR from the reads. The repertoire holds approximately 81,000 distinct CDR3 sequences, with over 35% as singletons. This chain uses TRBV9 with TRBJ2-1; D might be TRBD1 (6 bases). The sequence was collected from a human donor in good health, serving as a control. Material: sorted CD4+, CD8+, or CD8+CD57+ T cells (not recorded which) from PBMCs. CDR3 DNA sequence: TGTGCCAGCAGCGTAGAGGGGGTTGGTAATGAGCAGTTCTTC. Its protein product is CASSVEGVGNEQFF. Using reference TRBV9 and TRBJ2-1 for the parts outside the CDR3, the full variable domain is DSGVTQTPKHLITATGQRVTLRCSPRSGDLSVYWYQQSLDQGLQFLIQYYNGEERAKGNILERFSAQQFPDLHSELNLSSLELGDSALYFCASSVEGVGNEQFFGPGTRLTVL.